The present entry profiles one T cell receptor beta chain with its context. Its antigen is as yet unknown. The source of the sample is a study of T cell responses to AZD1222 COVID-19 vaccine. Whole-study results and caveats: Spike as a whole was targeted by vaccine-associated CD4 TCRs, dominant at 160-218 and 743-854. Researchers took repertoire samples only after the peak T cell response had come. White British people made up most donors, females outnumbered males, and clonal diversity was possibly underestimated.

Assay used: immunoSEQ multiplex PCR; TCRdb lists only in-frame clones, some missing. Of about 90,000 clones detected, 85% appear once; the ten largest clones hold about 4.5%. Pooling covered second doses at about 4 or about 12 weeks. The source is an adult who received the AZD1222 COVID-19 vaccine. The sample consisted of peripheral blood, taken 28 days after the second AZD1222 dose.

CDR3 protein: CASSYRGLGIDTQYF. The CDR3 region has the DNA TGTGCCAGCAGTTACCGGGGACTGGGGATCGATACGCAGTATTTT. This chain links TRBV6-5 with TRBJ2-3, with D possibly being TRBD2 (6 bases). V was trimmed by 2 bases and J by 6 bases, leaving 15 bases between them. The CDR3 has 15 residues. Germline loops: CDR1 MNHEY, CDR2 SVGAGI.